Listed here are 27 T cell receptor beta chains from one sample, sequenced in a study of cytomegalovirus exposure and HLA in healthy donors. A multiplex PCR was run with 60 Vbeta primers and 13 Jbeta primers. Measured with immunoSEQ multiplex PCR; TCRdb has only the in-frame clones, and not every one. This sample yields under 150,000 clones, of which roughly 84% are seen a single time; approximately 2.6% belongs to the top ten. Specimen: PBMCs. These receptor sequences come from a man between 50 and 59 years old in good health and CMV-seronegative.

V and J are TRBV5-1 and TRBJ2-7; TRBD1 matches 11 bases. The CDR3 totals 16 residues. The germline CDR1 and CDR2 sequences are SGHRS and YFSETQ. The J segment lost 7 bases and the V segment lost 4 bases, leaving 13 bases of the junction unmatched. CDR3 sequence reads: CASSTSPGTGGREQYF. The CDR3 DNA reads TGCGCCAGCAGCACTTCCCCCGGGACAGGGGGTAGAGAGCAGTACTTC.

V gene TRBV27 combines with J gene TRBJ1-5; 8 bases agree with TRBD1. V lost 5 bases to trimming and J lost 2 bases; unmatched junction nucleotides: 5. Germline CDR1 MNHEY, CDR2 SMNVEV (reference sequence). CDR3 length: 15 residues. The CDR3 nucleotides are TGTGCCAGCAGTAAACTGACAGGGGGCAATCAGCCCCAGCATTTT. Translation gives CASSKLTGGNQPQHF.

This clone showed up just once. This chain joins TRBV30 and TRBJ1-6; D not certain. Germline lookup yields CDR1 GTSNPN and CDR2 SVGIG (reference sequence). CDR3 length: 14 residues. With 2 bases removed from V and 7 bases from J, the gap between germline ends came to 12 bases. The chain's CDR3 is CAWSTTGWNSPLHF. The CDR3 DNA reads TGTGCCTGGAGTACTACGGGGTGGAATTCACCCCTCCACTTT.

This clone was counted only a few times. The chain links TRBV29-1 to TRBJ2-7, with 7 bases fitting TRBD2. Trimming at V came to 4 bases and at J to 3 bases, leaving 15 bases not matched to a gene. CDR1 is SQVTM, CDR2 ANQGSEA, per germline. This CDR3 region has 16 residues. Here the CDR3 reads CSVVSPTHRGVYEQYF. CDR3 nucleotide sequence: TGCAGCGTTGTGTCCCCGACCCACCGGGGGGTCTACGAGCAGTACTTC.

V gene TRBV7-8 combines with J gene TRBJ1-2; 7 positions agree with TRBD1. V was pared by 4 bases and J by 4 bases, with 3 bases of the junction left unmatched. CDR1 is SGHVS and CDR2 is FQNEAQ in the germline V gene. The CDR3 is made up of 13 amino acids. The CDR3 DNA sequence: TGTGCCAGCAGCTACAGACAGGGCTATGGCTACACCTTC. This codes for CASSYRQGYGYTF.

The chain has TRBV5-4 and TRBJ2-5, with 11 nucleotides matching TRBD2. Judging by the DNA end, TRBJ2-7 fits better; the J call may be wrong. Germline CDR1 and CDR2: SGHNT and YYREEE (reference sequence). The CDR3 totals 15 residues. The CDR3 here is CASSPTSGVLYEQYF. CDR3 nucleotide sequence: TGTGCCAGCAGCCCGACTAGCGGGGTCCTCTACGAGCAGTACTTC.

The rearrangement links TRBV6-5 to TRBJ1-2; 10 bases are a match to TRBD1. The ends lost 6 bases at V and 8 bases at J; junction bases unmatched: 12. This CDR3 has 15 amino acids. Per the germline V gene, CDR1 is MNHEY and CDR2 is SVGAGI. The CDR3 reads CASRKTGTGEGGYTF. In nucleotides, the CDR3 is TGTGCCAGCAGAAAGACCGGGACAGGGGAGGGAGGCTACACCTTC.

The chain uses TRBV15 and TRBJ1-3, with D perhaps matching TRBD1 (6 bases). The V and J ends lost 0 bases and 4 bases respectively, with 10 bases between them. The CDR3 is 15 amino acids. Looked up from germline, CDR1 is LNHNV and CDR2 is YYDKDF (reference sequence). The CDR3 loop is CATSRDRQVGNTIYF. The CDR3 nucleotides read TGTGCCACCAGCAGAGATCGACAGGTCGGAAACACCATATATTTT.

The count of this clone is one. CDR3 coding DNA: TGTGCCAGCAGCTTAGCTGGGCAGGGGGCGTCCTATAATTCACCCCTCCACTTT. Translation: CASSLAGQGASYNSPLHF. The chain couples TRBV7-2 to TRBJ1-6, with 8 bases lining up with TRBD1. V dropped 0 bases and J dropped 1; count of bases not matched to a gene: 5. This CDR3 region has 18 residues. Germline V gene lookup returns CDR1 SGHTA and CDR2 FQGNSA.

This chain joins TRBV29-1 and TRBJ1-4, with 9 bases aligning to TRBD1. The germline gives CDR1 SQVTM, CDR2 ANQGSEA. V was clipped by 5 bases and J by 4 bases; unmatched bases: 2. The length of the CDR3 is 13 residues. This chain's CDR3 is CSVKTGGNEKLFF. CDR3 sequence (DNA): TGCAGCGTTAAGACAGGGGGTAATGAAAAACTGTTTTTT.

This rearrangement joins TRBV27 to TRBJ2-7, with 9 bases matching TRBD1. CDR1 and CDR2 (germline): MNHEY, SMNVEV (reference sequence). This CDR3 contains 16 residues. J was trimmed by 2 bases and V by 5 bases; bases with no gene match: 10. DNA of the CDR3: TGTGCCAGCAGTCTATGGGCCGGGACAGGGCCCTACGAGCAGTACTTC. It encodes CASSLWAGTGPYEQYF.

The chain recombines TRBV4-1 with TRBJ2-1, with TRBD2 matching over 8 bases. From germline, CDR1 is MGHRA and CDR2 YSYEKL. The V and J ends lost 3 bases and 0 bases, in that order; junction bases with no gene match: 7. CDR3 length: 17 amino acids. The CDR3 reads CASSHKLSGVSYNEQFF. The CDR3 DNA reads TGCGCCAGCAGCCATAAACTTAGCGGGGTCTCCTACAATGAGCAGTTCTTC.

V and J are TRBV5-1 and TRBJ2-5; 12 bases are a match to TRBD1. Germline V gene sequence: CDR1 SGHRS, CDR2 YFSETQ. J lost 1 base, V lost 4 bases, and 11 bases had no gene match. CDR3 size: 18 residues. The CDR3 here is CASSAVVPGQGAQETQYF. CDR3 coding DNA: TGCGCCAGCAGCGCCGTCGTTCCGGGACAGGGGGCCCAAGAGACCCAGTACTTC.

The chain has TRBV10-3 and TRBJ1-5; maybe TRBD1 (6 bases). The V end lost 8 bases, the J end lost 6 bases, and 17 bases lay between the germline ends. This CDR3 is built from 14 residues. Germline CDR1 reads ENHRY; CDR2 reads SYGVKD. The CDR3 loop reads CAIGEGGPGQPQHF. CDR3 nucleotide sequence: TGTGCCATCGGGGAGGGGGGTCCTGGTCAGCCCCAGCATTTT.

The rearrangement joins TRBV19 to TRBJ1-5, with a weak D call TRBD1 (6 bases). Per germline, CDR1 LNHDA and CDR2 SQIVND (reference sequence). The CDR3 loop spans 15 amino acids. Trimming removed 6 bases from V and 4 bases from J, with 16 bases in between. In nucleotides, the CDR3 is TGTGCCAGTAGAAACCAGGGGATTAGAAATCAGCCCCAGCATTTT. It is translated as CASRNQGIRNQPQHF.

This rearrangement joins TRBV4-3 to TRBJ2-1; 10 nucleotides agree with TRBD2. The CDR3 is 14 residues long. Germline V lookup: CDR1 LGHNA, CDR2 YSLEER. V was pared by 5 bases and J by 8 bases, with 6 bases of the junction left unmatched. CDR3 protein: CASSKLAGNDEQFF. CDR3 DNA sequence: TGCGCCAGCAGCAAACTAGCGGGGAACGATGAGCAGTTCTTC.

The rearrangement uses TRBV5-1 and TRBJ1-4; possible D gene TRBD1, 5 bases. The V gene's germline CDR1 is SGHRS and CDR2 YFSETQ. CDR3 length: 16 amino acids. V gave up 0 bases and J gave up 4 bases, with 13 bases separating them. CDR3 bases: TGCGCCAGCAGCTTGGCAGCGGGGGGGAGTAATGAAAAACTGTTTTTT. Protein sequence: CASSLAAGGSNEKLFF.

The chain combines TRBV2 with TRBJ1-5, with D perhaps matching TRBD1 (5 bases). CDR1 and CDR2 (germline): SNHLY, FYNNEI. Deletions cut 7 bases from V and 6 bases from J, with 16 bases between. CDR3 length equals 14 residues. The DNA for the CDR3 is TGTGCCAGCAAGTCAGTGGGCGGGGGTCAGCCCCAGCATTTT. It translates to CASKSVGGGQPQHF.

This chain connects TRBV2 to TRBJ2-5; 11 bases are shared with TRBD2. CDR3 length: 16 residues. The trim removed 3 bases at V and 3 bases at J, leaving 6 bases unmatched. The germline V gene has CDR1 SNHLY and CDR2 FYNNEI. The CDR3 spells CASSDPATSGEETQYF. The DNA of the CDR3 is TGTGCCAGCAGTGATCCGGCGACTAGCGGGGAAGAGACCCAGTACTTC.

The chain joins TRBV6-5 to TRBJ1-2, with unresolved D. Germline CDR1 is MNHEY and CDR2 is SVGAGI. V shed 5 bases and J shed 8 bases, with 18 bases lying between them. The CDR3 is 14 amino acids. CDR3 residues: CASSPSDSLWGYTF. CDR3 in DNA: TGTGCCAGCAGTCCCTCTGACTCACTGTGGGGCTACACCTTC.

This clone showed up just once. The CDR3 DNA reads as TGTGCCAGCAGTCCTAGCCAGGGGGCGAAATACGAGCAGTACTTC. Translating it yields CASSPSQGAKYEQYF. The genes are TRBV6-5 and TRBJ2-7; 8 nucleotides line up with TRBD1. Germline CDR1 MNHEY, CDR2 SVGAGI. V lost 5 bases, J lost 4 bases, and 10 bases stayed unmatched. The CDR3 loop spans 15 amino acids.

The genes are TRBV30 and TRBJ2-2; D perhaps matches TRBD1 (5 bases). Germline V lookup: CDR1 GTSNPN, CDR2 SVGIG (reference sequence). The CDR3 has 14 residues. The ends were cut back, 4 bases at V and 1 base at J, with 10 bases in the middle. The CDR3 loop reads CAWKGQLNTGELFF. The CDR3 region has the DNA TGTGCCTGGAAGGGGCAGCTGAACACCGGGGAGCTGTTTTTT.

The rearrangement uses TRBV5-1 and TRBJ2-7; TRBD2 might be the D (6 bases). V gave up 4 bases and J gave up 6 bases, with 11 bases separating them. Germline assignment: CDR1 SGHRS and CDR2 YFSETQ. CDR3 length: 12 amino acids. The CDR3 DNA follows: TGCGCCAGCAGCCGTACGGAGGGCGAGCAGTACTTC. It yields the protein CASSRTEGEQYF.

The rearrangement links TRBV21-1 to TRBJ2-5; TRBD2, the D gene given by the table, was not confirmed from the DNA. TRBV21-1 has pseudogene status. This CDR3 is 18 amino acids long. The CDR3, as DNA: TGTGCCAGCAGCAAAGGTCGCGGCGTACCCCTCGGCAGAGAGACCCAGTACTTC. It encodes CASSKGRGVPLGRETQYF.

The V gene is TRBV4-2, the J gene TRBJ2-7; D not certain. V dropped 0 bases and J dropped 3 bases, with 9 bases sitting between them. CDR3 length: 14 amino acids. Germline V gene data show CDR1 as LGHNA and CDR2 as YNFKEQ. CDR3 region: CASSQEGSHYEQYF. CDR3 sequence (DNA): TGTGCCAGCAGCCAAGAGGGCAGCCACTACGAGCAGTACTTC.

This clone is a singleton in its sample. CDR3 sequence (DNA): TGTGCCAGCAGTCCCGGACTAGCGGGGATTGGGCTCTACGAGCAGTACTTC. Translated, it gives CASSPGLAGIGLYEQYF. The rearrangement uses TRBV28 and TRBJ2-7, with 12 nucleotides matching TRBD2. The ends lost 5 bases at V and 3 bases at J; junction bases unmatched: 11. The germline V gene encodes CDR1 MDHEN and CDR2 SYDVKM. CDR3 size: 17 residues.

This chain joins TRBV5-6 and TRBJ2-3; 13 bases map to TRBD2. V was clipped by 4 bases and J by 3 bases; unmatched bases: 5. The germline CDR1 and CDR2 sequences are SGHDT and YYEEEE. The CDR3 is 16 amino acids. The CDR3 DNA reads as TGTGCCAGCAGCACCCGGACTAGCGGGGGAACAGATACGCAGTATTTT. Translating gives CASSTRTSGGTDTQYF.